Sequencing of this TCR beta chain was carried out in a study of OX40 agonist ivuxolimab in advanced cancers. Study information: It was permissible to have had prior anti-PD-1, anti-PD-L1 or anti-CTLA-4 therapy, and around 41% had some.

Method: immunoSEQ multiplex PCR; TCRdb's copy keeps in-frame clones and lacks some. The table has roughly 26,000 clones, just under 80% seen once. As to this clone: Its antigen remains unidentified. One end of the junction varies from germline; a read error may be responsible.

Overall study findings and caveats: At doses 0.1 to 3.0 mg/kg, CD4+ and CD8+ clones expanded. Expanded clones belonging to CD8+ T cells outnumbered, on average, those of CD4+. Part of the nonresponder group also had normalized T-cell clonal expansion that was low.

The CDR3 is made up of 14 amino acids. The sequence was collected from an adult with an advanced solid tumor such as melanoma, head and neck, liver or kidney cancer. The sequenced sample was CD4+ or CD8+ T cells sorted from blood, obtained in a trial of the OX40 agonist ivuxolimab. V is TRBV5-3 and J is TRBJ2-3; either TRBD1 or TRBD2 may fit D (5 bases each). TRBV5-3 is an ORF, with its function uncertain. The DNA of the CDR3 is TGTGCCAGCAGCTTGGGGTCGGGACCGGATACGCAGTATTTT. Amino acid sequence: CASSLGSGPDTQYF.